Presented here are 26 T cell receptor beta chains from one specimen sequenced in a study of blood T cells in healthy people across ages. PCR was performed a second time for about 6 to 11 cycles using a sample-barcoded 5' primer and a J-beta primer mix. TCRdb called the 5' RACE reads again in MiXCR, with one record for every CDR3 protein. The sample shows about 680,000 distinct CDR3 sequences, 45% to 50% of them seen only once. The sequenced material came from blood. These receptors were taken from a woman aged 60-70 years in good health.

The V call is TRBV15, the J call TRBJ1-3, with D possibly TRBD1 on 6 matching bases. The ends were cut back, 0 bases at V and 8 bases at J, with 17 bases in the middle. This CDR3 is built from 16 residues. Germline assignment: CDR1 LNHNV and CDR2 YYDKDF (reference sequence). The CDR3 region is CATSREGVRTEDTIYF. The DNA of the CDR3 is TGTGCCACCAGCAGAGAGGGGGTGAGGACAGAGGACACCATATATTTT.

CDR3 sequence: CSARDWGGEANVLTF. As DNA, the CDR3 is TGCAGTGCTAGAGATTGGGGCGGAGAGGCCAACGTCCTGACTTTC. J is TRBJ2-6 and V is TRBV20-1; possibly TRBD1 for D (5 bases). Germline-derived CDR1 and CDR2 are DFQATT and SNEGSKA (reference sequence). This CDR3 is 15 amino acids long. Trimming took 0 bases from V and 6 from J, leaving 12 bases between them.

This clonotype was recorded many times. CDR3 bases: TGTGCCAGCAGACCCGGGACAGGGTATTCGGAGACCCAGTACTTC. Translating gives CASRPGTGYSETQYF. The rearrangement links TRBV12-3 or TRBV12-4 to TRBJ2-5; 9 bases line up with TRBD1. The CDR3 loop spans 15 amino acids. V trimming: 6 bases; J trimming: 5 bases; junction bases outside the gene matches: 10.

The V call is TRBV7-9, the J call TRBJ1-6, with D hard to call. The germline V and J ends were trimmed by 5 bases and 6 bases, with 5 bases remaining between them. CDR3 length equals 12 residues. The germline V gene encodes CDR1 SEHNR and CDR2 FQNEAQ (reference sequence). In DNA, the CDR3 is TGTGCCAGCAGCCGGATTAATTCACCCCTCCACTTT. Protein sequence: CASSRINSPLHF.

This sequence joins TRBV18 and TRBJ2-3; the D gene is possibly TRBD2 (5 bases). V lost 7 bases and J lost 3, with 14 bases in between. This CDR3 region has 14 residues. Germline V gives CDR1 KGHSH, CDR2 LQKENI. Written as DNA, the CDR3 is TGTGCCAGCTTCAAGGGAGTAGAGACAGATACGCAGTATTTT. Protein product: CASFKGVETDTQYF.

This chain links TRBV12-3 or TRBV12-4 with TRBJ2-1; D possibly corresponds to TRBD2 (6 bases). The CDR3 extends over 16 amino acids. V was shortened by 1 base and J by 7 bases, with 17 bases between the two germline ends. CDR3 loop: CASSLEVRGRGNEQFF. In DNA, the CDR3 is TGTGCCAGCAGTTTAGAGGTTCGGGGGAGAGGGAATGAGCAGTTCTTC.

This clonotype was found a few times. The chain uses TRBV29-1 and TRBJ2-7, with D possibly being TRBD2 (7 bases). The CDR3 covers 12 residues. V was pared by 5 bases and J by 9 bases, with 17 bases between. Germline CDR1 is SQVTM and CDR2 is ANQGSEA. CDR3 sequence (DNA): TGCAGCGTTCAAACTGCCGCGGGGGCGCAGTACTTC. Translating it yields CSVQTAAGAQYF.

This clonotype was seen just once. This chain uses TRBV6-2 or TRBV6-3 with TRBJ2-1; D ambiguous. Germline CDR1 reads MNHEY; CDR2 reads SVGEGT. The CDR3 sequence is 11 residues long. V was shortened by 10 bases and J by 9 bases, with 13 bases between the two germline ends. CDR3: CATRNAREQFF. For the CDR3, the DNA is TGTGCCACCCGAAATGCGCGTGAGCAGTTCTTC.

This clonotype was picked up many times. The V gene is TRBV28, the J gene TRBJ2-7; 9 positions agree with TRBD2. The trim removed 2 bases at V and 4 bases at J, leaving 3 bases unmatched. Germline V gives CDR1 MDHEN, CDR2 SYDVKM. The CDR3 is 14 residues long. CDR3 sequence reads: CASSLLAGRYEQYF. CDR3 sequence (DNA): TGTGCCAGCAGTTTACTAGCGGGAAGGTACGAGCAGTACTTC.

This clonotype was seen more than once but under ten times. The gene calls are TRBV7-9 and TRBJ2-3; 12 bases agree with TRBD2. The germline V gene has CDR1 SEHNR and CDR2 FQNEAQ (reference sequence). The CDR3 sequence is 15 residues long. V trimming: 7 bases; J trimming: 2 bases; junction bases outside the gene matches: 4. DNA for the CDR3: TGTGCCAGCACCGCTAGCGGGAGGGACACAGATACGCAGTATTTT. It is translated as CASTASGRDTDTQYF. The full variable domain, rest sourced from reference TRBV7-9 and TRBJ2-3, is DTGVSQNPRHKITKRGQNVTFRCDPISEHNRLYWYRQTLGQGPEFLTYFQNEAQLEKSRLLSDRFSAERPKGSFSTLEIQRTEQGDSAMYLCASTASGRDTDTQYFGPGTRLTVL.

In its sample, this clonotype was seen once. J is TRBJ1-1 and V is TRBV7-3; D gene unclear. CDR1 is SGHTA and CDR2 is FQGTGA in the germline V gene. The CDR3 is made up of 13 amino acids. The V end was cut by 2 bases, the J end by 3 bases, with 7 bases between. The CDR3 sequence: CASSLSSDTEAFF. CDR3 nucleotide sequence: TGTGCCAGCAGCTTATCCTCCGACACTGAAGCTTTCTTT.

This clonotype has a handful of counts. The chain has TRBV5-5 and TRBJ2-7, with 14 bases aligning to TRBD2. The J call may be wrong; the DNA end is better matched by TRBJ2-5. The length of the CDR3 is 17 residues. Germline V gives CDR1 SGHKS, CDR2 YYEKEE (reference sequence). In DNA, the CDR3 is TGTGCCAGCAGCCGGGGACTAGCGGGAGATTGGGGGGAGACCCAGTACTTC. Translated, it gives CASSRGLAGDWGETQYF.

CDR3 sequence: CASSPGGNKLNTEAFF. In DNA form, the CDR3 reads TGTGCCAGCTCACCGGGGGGGAACAAACTGAACACTGAAGCTTTCTTT. V is TRBV18 and J is TRBJ1-1, with a weak D call TRBD1 (5 bases). Germline V lookup: CDR1 KGHSH, CDR2 LQKENI. The CDR3 extends over 16 amino acids. With 3 bases removed from V and 0 bases from J, the gap between germline ends came to 14 bases. Based on the CDR3 plus reference TRBV18 and TRBJ1-1, the full variable domain is NAGVMQNPRHLVRRRGQEARLRCSPMKGHSHVYWYRQLPEEGLKFMVYLQKENIIDESGMPKERFSAEFPKEGPSILRIQQVVRGDSAAYFCASSPGGNKLNTEAFFGQGTRLTVV.

J is TRBJ2-3 and V is TRBV20-1; 11 bases match TRBD2. V trimming: 6 bases; J trimming: 2 bases; junction bases outside the gene matches: 4. The CDR3 runs 14 residues. Germline values: CDR1 DFQATT, CDR2 SNEGSKA (reference sequence). The CDR3 DNA reads TGCAGTGCGCAACTAGCGGGAGCCACAGATACGCAGTATTTT. Translating gives CSAQLAGATDTQYF.

This clonotype was counted between two and nine times. The V gene is TRBV20-1, the J gene TRBJ2-1; TRBD2 aligns across 8 bases. V lost 8 bases, J lost 4 bases, and 4 bases stayed unmatched. Looked up from germline, CDR1 is DFQATT and CDR2 is SNEGSKA (reference sequence). The length of the CDR3 is 12 residues. For the CDR3, the DNA is TGCAGTTATAAGCGGGAGTACAATGAGCAGTTCTTC. It specifies CSYKREYNEQFF.

The sample holds one count of this clonotype. This chain joins TRBV5-6 and TRBJ2-7; TRBD1 is a possible D gene (6 bases). Looked up from germline, CDR1 is SGHDT and CDR2 is YYEEEE. This CDR3 has 12 amino acids. V lost 3 bases and J 2 bases, leaving 6 bases between the germline ends. The CDR3 sequence: CASSWDTYEQYF. CDR3 DNA: TGTGCCAGCAGCTGGGACACCTACGAGCAGTACTTC.

This clonotype was observed a handful of times. The chain couples TRBV3-1 to TRBJ1-6; 9 bases are a match to TRBD1. The CDR3 has 16 amino acids. With 6 bases clipped from V and 8 bases from J, the junction kept 11 bases outside the gene matches. Germline-derived CDR1 and CDR2 are LGHDT and YNNKEL (reference sequence). CDR3 sequence (DNA): TGTGCCAGCAGTCATACAGGGGGCCGCGGGGATTCACCCCTCCACTTT. It translates to CASSHTGGRGDSPLHF.

The rearrangement links TRBV27 to TRBJ1-4; 10 bases align to TRBD1. V gave up 4 bases and J gave up 8 bases; unmatched junction bases: 4. CDR1 is MNHEY, CDR2 SMNVEV, per germline (reference sequence). The CDR3 sequence is 14 residues long. Written as DNA, the CDR3 is TGTGCCAGCAGTTCGACGGGACAGGGGGAAAAACTGTTTTTT. Translation gives CASSSTGQGEKLFF.

The chain uses TRBV20-1 and TRBJ2-1, with 14 bases lining up with TRBD2. The germline gives CDR1 DFQATT, CDR2 SNEGSKA (reference sequence). Germline trimming cut 6 bases from V and 7 bases from J; bases unmatched to any gene: 5. This CDR3 is 14 amino acids long. CDR3 sequence (DNA): TGCAGTGCCGCGGGACTAGCGGGAGTGAATGAGCAGTTCTTC. Translating it yields CSAAGLAGVNEQFF.

This chain connects TRBV20-1 to TRBJ1-2; 7 nucleotides agree with TRBD1. V lost 1 base, J lost 3 bases, and 11 bases stayed unmatched. Germline CDR1 is DFQATT and CDR2 is SNEGSKA (reference sequence). The CDR3 contains 16 residues. This CDR3 reads CSARAARQGRYYGYTF. The CDR3 coding sequence is TGCAGTGCTAGAGCCGCGCGACAGGGTCGGTACTATGGCTACACCTTC.

V is TRBV5-1 and J is TRBJ2-7; D is ambiguous. The J call may be incorrect, as the DNA end agrees better with TRBJ2-5. The CDR3 has 13 residues. The germline gives CDR1 SGHRS, CDR2 YFSETQ. DNA of the CDR3: TGCGCCAGCAGCTTGGATGCCTCAGAGACCCAGTACTTC. Translation gives CASSLDASETQYF.

The chain links TRBV20-1 to TRBJ1-2; the match to TRBD1 covers 7 bases. CDR3 length: 14 residues. V trimming: 0 bases; J trimming: 3 bases; junction bases outside the gene matches: 4. Germline V CDR1 and CDR2: DFQATT, SNEGSKA (reference sequence). The CDR3 sequence is CSAREGGGDYGYTF. The CDR3 region has the DNA TGCAGTGCTAGAGAAGGAGGGGGCGACTATGGCTACACCTTC.

The chain combines TRBV15 with TRBJ2-7; weak D call: TRBD2 (7 bases). Germline loops: CDR1 LNHNV, CDR2 YYDKDF (reference sequence). Trimming cost V 1 base and J 3 bases, with 10 bases left between them. CDR3 size: 14 residues. The CDR3 loop reads CATSRGGGGYEQYF. Here the CDR3 DNA reads TGTGCCACCAGCAGAGGGGGAGGGGGCTACGAGCAGTACTTC.

This chain links TRBV7-2 with TRBJ1-5; D is undetermined. This CDR3 has 16 residues. The V gene's germline CDR1 is SGHTA and CDR2 FQGNSA. Trimming cost V 1 base and J 4 bases, with 14 bases left between them. CDR3 loop: CASSLGIWAQNQPQHF. In DNA, the CDR3 is TGTGCCAGCAGCTTAGGAATCTGGGCCCAGAATCAGCCCCAGCATTTT. Based on the CDR3 plus reference TRBV7-2 and TRBJ1-5, the full variable domain is GAGVSQSPSNKVTEKGKDVELRCDPISGHTALYWYRQSLGQGLEFLIYFQGNSAPDKSGLPSDRFSAERTGGSVSTLTIQRTQQEDSAVYLCASSLGIWAQNQPQHFGDGTRLSIL.

This chain joins TRBV7-9 and TRBJ1-5; D is uncertain. V lost 5 bases to trimming and J lost 4 bases, with 12 bases between them. Per germline, CDR1 SEHNR and CDR2 FQNEAQ (reference sequence). The CDR3 totals 14 residues. CDR3 DNA sequence: TGTGCCAGCAGCCCCTCAAAAACGAATCAGCCCCAGCATTTT. Its translation is CASSPSKTNQPQHF.

The V call is TRBV5-1, the J call TRBJ2-5; TRBD1 matches at 7 bases. The germline V gene has CDR1 SGHRS and CDR2 YFSETQ. J lost 12 bases, V lost 2 bases, and 10 bases had no gene match. This CDR3 spans 13 amino acids. As DNA, the CDR3 is TGCGCCAGCAGCTTAGAAAAGGGGGACAGTGAGTACTTC. Amino acids: CASSLEKGDSEYF.